The 19 T cell receptor beta chains reported below all come from one sample, sequenced in a study of early T cells in non-severe SARS-CoV-2 infection. Using its own MiXCR run on the 5' RACE reads, TCRdb lists one record per CDR3 protein. The sample includes tens of thousands of distinct CDR3 sequences, more than 12% of them seen just once. Sequenced here: whole blood, sampled at baseline. The receptors were sampled from an adult who was a healthcare worker with PCR-confirmed SARS-CoV-2 infection or an uninfected control (not recorded which).

The DNA for the CDR3 is TGTGCCAGCAGTGCCCGGGGGGGCCCGTCCGGAGATACGCAGTATTTT. This codes for CASSARGGPSGDTQYF. J is TRBJ2-3 and V is TRBV7-2; TRBD2 aligns across 8 bases. Germline CDR1 SGHTA, CDR2 FQGNSA. J was trimmed by 5 bases and V by 6 bases; bases with no gene match: 13. This CDR3 spans 16 amino acids. Combining the CDR3 with reference TRBV7-2 and TRBJ2-3 gives the whole variable domain GAGVSQSPSNKVTEKGKDVELRCDPISGHTALYWYRQSLGQGLEFLIYFQGNSAPDKSGLPSDRFSAERTGGSVSTLTIQRTQQEDSAVYLCASSARGGPSGDTQYFGPGTRLTVL.

A few counts support this clonotype. CDR3 sequence reads: CASSILSGGALDTQYF. The CDR3 DNA follows: TGCGCCAGCAGCATACTTAGCGGGGGGGCTTTAGATACGCAGTATTTT. The chain links TRBV5-1 to TRBJ2-3, with 11 positions matching TRBD2. CDR1 is SGHRS and CDR2 is YFSETQ in the germline V gene. This CDR3 contains 16 residues. After removal of 4 bases from V and 5 bases from J, the junction contained 9 bases not matched to a gene.

This clonotype was detected many times. The rearrangement links TRBV5-1 to TRBJ2-3; 13 bases line up with TRBD2. V gave up 3 bases and J gave up 5 bases; unmatched junction bases: 0. This CDR3 comprises 14 residues. The germline V gene has CDR1 SGHRS and CDR2 YFSETQ. The CDR3 reads CASSWTSGGDTQYF. CDR3 coding DNA: TGCGCCAGCAGCTGGACTAGCGGGGGAGATACGCAGTATTTT. The entire variable domain, with the rest obtained from reference TRBV5-1 and TRBJ2-3, is as follows: KAGVTQTPRYLIKTRGQQVTLSCSPISGHRSVSWYQQTPGQGLQFLFEYFSETQRNKGNFPGRFSGRQFSNSRSEMNVSTLELGDSALYLCASSWTSGGDTQYFGPGTRLTVL.

The chain links TRBV10-3 to TRBJ2-5; D is unclear. Germline assignment: CDR1 ENHRY and CDR2 SYGVKD. The CDR3 has 14 residues. Trimming removed 7 bases from V and 5 bases from J, with 17 bases in between. The CDR3 loop reads CAINPPISFETQYF. In DNA, the CDR3 is TGTGCCATCAACCCCCCTATAAGTTTTGAGACCCAGTACTTC.

This clonotype was counted a few times. This chain links TRBV28 with TRBJ2-4; 7 bases match TRBD1. CDR1 is MDHEN, CDR2 SYDVKM, per germline. J lost 1 base, V lost 11 bases, and 8 bases had no gene match. The CDR3 loop spans 14 amino acids. CDR3 protein: CAAQGVTAKNIQYF. The CDR3 DNA follows: TGTGCCGCCCAGGGGGTAACGGCCAAAAACATTCAGTACTTC.

This chain joins TRBV15 and TRBJ2-1; D may be TRBD2 (6 bases). The germline gives CDR1 LNHNV, CDR2 YYDKDF (reference sequence). This CDR3 comprises 17 residues. The V gene lost 3 bases and the J gene lost 7 bases, with 22 bases spanning the gap. The CDR3 here is CATSSGLRIIVPNEQFF. CDR3 DNA sequence: TGTGCCACCAGCAGCGGACTAAGAATTATCGTCCCTAATGAGCAGTTCTTC. The whole variable domain, remainder taken from reference TRBV15 and TRBJ2-1, is DAMVIQNPRYQVTQFGKPVTLSCSQTLNHNVMYWYQQKSSQAPKLLFHYYDKDFNNEADTPDNFQSRRPNTSFCFLDIRSPGLGDTAMYLCATSSGLRIIVPNEQFFGPGTRLTVL.

This clonotype was observed a few times. J is TRBJ2-3 and V is TRBV2, with D tentatively TRBD2 (6 bases). This CDR3 comprises 15 residues. V was cut by 5 bases and J by 5 bases, with 17 bases left in between. The germline V gene encodes CDR1 SNHLY and CDR2 FYNNEI. As DNA, the CDR3 is TGTGCCAGCAGTAGAACTATCGGGGGAGGAGATACGCAGTATTTT. It yields the protein CASSRTIGGGDTQYF.

The chain employs TRBV7-9 and TRBJ2-7; 10 bases fit TRBD1. The CDR3 spans 14 residues. In germline, CDR1 is SEHNR, CDR2 FQNEAQ (reference sequence). Losses at the gene ends were 5 bases for V and 3 bases for J; bases not matched to a gene: 4. The DNA for the CDR3 is TGTGCCAGCAGCCCCCGGGACAGGGGCTACGAGCAGTACTTC. The encoded protein is CASSPRDRGYEQYF.

This clonotype appeared many times. The V call is TRBV7-9, the J call TRBJ2-3; the D is unclear. CDR3 size: 13 residues. Between the trimmed V and J ends, which lost 8 bases and 1 base, there was a span of 10 bases. The germline V gene encodes CDR1 SEHNR and CDR2 FQNEAQ (reference sequence). The CDR3 nucleotides read TGTGCCAGCTACGGGTGTGGCACAGATACGCAGTATTTT. Encoded protein: CASYGCGTDTQYF.

This clonotype showed up just a few times. The rearrangement uses TRBV12-3 or TRBV12-4 and TRBJ2-3, with no clear D. V gave up 5 bases and J gave up 3 bases, with 9 bases separating them. The length of the CDR3 is 13 residues. The CDR3 protein is CASSLGITDTQYF. The CDR3 DNA reads TGTGCCAGCAGTCTCGGTATAACAGATACGCAGTATTTT.

This chain joins TRBV6-5 and TRBJ2-2; 12 bases agree with TRBD2. Germline V gene data show CDR1 as MNHEY and CDR2 as SVGAGI. J was trimmed by 5 bases and V by 6 bases; bases with no gene match: 7. The CDR3 contains 16 residues. Here the CDR3 DNA reads TGTGCCAGCAGCGCCGGGCTAGCGGGAGGGACCGGGGAGCTGTTTTTT. This translates into CASSAGLAGGTGELFF.

This clonotype was counted a few times. V and J are TRBV2 and TRBJ1-6; 8 nucleotides align to TRBD1. Germline assignment: CDR1 SNHLY and CDR2 FYNNEI. This CDR3 spans 14 amino acids. CDR3 in DNA: TGTGCAGTGAGGGGGACAGGTTATAATTCACCCCTCCACTTT. Amino acids: CAVRGTGYNSPLHF.

The chain links TRBV6-5 to TRBJ1-6; 10 nucleotides align to TRBD1. Germline V lookup: CDR1 MNHEY, CDR2 SVGAGI. The CDR3 spans 15 residues. Germline trimming cut 6 bases from V and 8 bases from J; bases unmatched to any gene: 7. CDR3 in amino acids: CASRIDGTGDSPLHF. The CDR3 DNA reads TGTGCCAGCAGAATTGACGGGACAGGGGATTCACCCCTCCACTTT.

J is TRBJ2-3 and V is TRBV28; TRBD2 is a possible D gene (6 bases). V lost 2 bases and J 4 bases, leaving 16 bases between the germline ends. CDR1 and CDR2 (germline): MDHEN, SYDVKM. This CDR3 region has 16 residues. In nucleotides, the CDR3 is TGTGCCAGCAGTTTAGTGAAGGGAGGAGTCGCAGATACGCAGTATTTT. Protein: CASSLVKGGVADTQYF.

The sample holds many counts of this clonotype. This chain links TRBV4-2 with TRBJ2-2; 11 positions agree with TRBD1. CDR3 length: 14 amino acids. Germline CDR1 and CDR2: LGHNA and YNFKEQ. J gave up 6 bases and V 3 bases, and 0 bases lay outside the gene matches. CDR3 nucleotides: TGTGCCAGCAGCCAGGGACAGGGGGCCGGGGAGCTGTTTTTT. Its protein is CASSQGQGAGELFF.

The rearrangement joins TRBV3-1 to TRBJ2-1, with 7 nucleotides matching TRBD2. Trimming cost V 6 bases and J 10 bases; bases outside gene matches: 15. The CDR3 extends over 15 amino acids. Germline assignment: CDR1 LGHDT and CDR2 YNNKEL (reference sequence). The CDR3 nucleotides read TGTGCCAGCAGACGGCGTCTAGCGGACAATAGCGAGCAGTTCTTC. Protein sequence: CASRRRLADNSEQFF.

V is TRBV7-9 and J is TRBJ2-6, with D hard to call. Germline V gene sequence: CDR1 SEHNR, CDR2 FQNEAQ (reference sequence). The CDR3 extends over 16 amino acids. The germline V and J ends were trimmed by 4 bases and 0 bases, with 10 bases remaining between them. The CDR3 spells CASSSRRSSGANVLTF. The CDR3 DNA reads TGTGCCAGCAGCTCACGACGGAGCTCTGGGGCCAACGTCCTGACTTTC.

The rearrangement links TRBV5-1 to TRBJ2-1, with D possibly being TRBD1 (7 bases). The CDR3 runs to 19 residues. Trimming pared 6 bases from V and 0 bases from J, leaving 25 bases between. Per germline, CDR1 SGHRS and CDR2 YFSETQ. CDR3 protein: CASTWTGLYSGSSYNEQFF. The CDR3 DNA follows: TGCGCCAGCACCTGGACAGGACTTTATAGCGGAAGCTCCTACAATGAGCAGTTCTTC.

This clonotype was seen repeatedly, ten times or more. The chain employs TRBV11-2 and TRBJ2-1, with a tentative D call TRBD2 (5 bases). Trimming pared 1 base from V and 7 bases from J, leaving 11 bases between. Germline V lookup: CDR1 SGHAT, CDR2 FQNNGV. This CDR3 is 14 amino acids long. The CDR3 region has the DNA TGTGCCAGCAGCTTAGTTGTCCGAGGGAATGAGCAGTTCTTC. Amino acids: CASSLVVRGNEQFF.